Listed here is a single T cell receptor (beta chain). Assay: immunoSEQ multiplex PCR; the TCRdb copy retains only in-frame clones and omits some. The sample carries 100,000 to 130,000 clones, under 95% recorded once. This specimen comes from a study of blood T cell repertoires in COVID-19. The CDR3 is 16 residues long. Per germline, CDR1 SGHRS and CDR2 YFSETQ. V lost 3 bases and J lost 8; bases outside the gene matches: 12. Sequencing used peripheral blood. This receptor was taken from a woman in her 30s with acute or convalescent COVID-19. This rearrangement joins TRBV5-1 to TRBJ1-4, with 8 bases identical to TRBD1. DNA for the CDR3: TGCGCCAGCAGCTACTCCTTGGACAGGGTAGGGGAAAAACTGTTTTTT. Translating gives CASSYSLDRVGEKLFF.